The 9 T cell receptor beta chains presented below share a single source sample, sequenced in a study of T cell responses to AZD1222 COVID-19 vaccine. Assay used: immunoSEQ multiplex PCR; TCRdb lists only in-frame clones, some missing. The repertoire consists of roughly 160,000 clones, with roughly 94% occurring once and the leading ten covering around 4%. The sample here was peripheral blood, taken on day 0 of MenACWY control vaccination. These receptors all come from an adult in good health.

The chain links TRBV10-3 to TRBJ1-1; 7 bases agree with TRBD1. The ends lost 7 bases at V and 0 bases at J; junction bases unmatched: 5. This CDR3 comprises 14 residues. Germline V gene data show CDR1 as ENHRY and CDR2 as SYGVKD. CDR3 amino acids: CAITQGQLNTEAFF. CDR3 sequence (DNA): TGTGCCATCACCCAGGGACAGCTGAACACTGAAGCTTTCTTT.

The chain links TRBV9 to TRBJ1-4; weak D call: TRBD1 (5 bases). V lost 3 bases to trimming and J lost 5 bases, with 11 bases between them. Germline V gene data show CDR1 as SGDLS and CDR2 as YYNGEE. This CDR3 is built from 14 residues. CDR3: CASSATASNEKLFF. CDR3 DNA sequence: TGTGCCAGCAGCGCGACAGCTAGCAATGAAAAACTGTTTTTT.

The genes are TRBV19 and TRBJ1-5; D is unclear. The CDR3 is 13 residues long. CDR1 and CDR2 (germline): LNHDA, SQIVND (reference sequence). Trimming shortened V by 3 bases and J by 5 bases, and 8 bases separated the two germline ends. The DNA of the CDR3 is TGTGCCAGTAGTATTTCCTCGGATCAGCCCCAGCATTTT. Its translation: CASSISSDQPQHF.

The chain is built from TRBV30 and TRBJ1-5; maybe TRBD1 (6 bases). The CDR3 length is 15 residues. Per germline, CDR1 GTSNPN and CDR2 SVGIG (reference sequence). The chain's CDR3 is CAVGGDGASNQPQHF. For the CDR3, the DNA is TGTGCGGTGGGGGGCGATGGAGCTAGCAATCAGCCCCAGCATTTT.

This chain links TRBV6-5 with TRBJ2-3; D remains unclear. V lost 5 bases, J lost 7 bases, and 13 bases lay in between. Germline loops: CDR1 MNHEY, CDR2 SVGAGI. The CDR3 is made up of 13 amino acids. The CDR3 DNA is TGTGCCAGCAGTCCATCCGGAGCAAATACGCAGTATTTT. It is translated as CASSPSGANTQYF.

V usage is TRBV3-1 (or the pseudogene TRBV3-2) and J usage is TRBJ1-3, with no clear D. The CDR3 totals 15 residues. V was clipped by 2 bases and J by 0 bases, with 8 bases between them. CDR1 and CDR2 (germline): LGHDT, YNNKEL (reference sequence). CDR3 in amino acids: CASSQKAVSGNTIYF. The CDR3 nucleotides read TGTGCCAGCAGCCAAAAAGCAGTCTCTGGAAACACCATATATTTT.

The CDR3 reads CASSRASGTYNEQFF. In DNA form, the CDR3 reads TGTGCCAGCAGCAGGGCTAGCGGAACCTACAATGAGCAGTTCTTC. The rearrangement joins TRBV21-1 to TRBJ2-1; TRBD2, the D gene given by the table, was not confirmed from the DNA. TRBV21-1 has pseudogene status. This CDR3 contains 15 residues.

The chain has TRBV5-1 and TRBJ1-6; maybe TRBD1 (6 bases). V shed 3 bases and J shed 7 bases, with 17 bases lying between them. The CDR3 runs to 16 residues. Germline CDR1 SGHRS, CDR2 YFSETQ. CDR3: CASSSWRRGLNSPLHF. In DNA, the CDR3 is TGCGCCAGCAGCTCGTGGAGGCGGGGGCTGAATTCACCCCTCCACTTT.

The V gene is TRBV5-1, the J gene TRBJ2-1, with D maybe TRBD1 (5 bases). Trimming took 2 bases from V and 2 from J, leaving 20 bases between them. This CDR3 has 18 residues. Germline V gene data show CDR1 as SGHRS and CDR2 as YFSETQ. CDR3 coding DNA: TGCGCCAGCAGCTTTTCTCCGCAAGACAGCGCAACCTACAATGAGCAGTTCTTC. Translated: CASSFSPQDSATYNEQFF.